These 6 T cell receptor beta chains were sequenced from one sample in a study of shared clonotypes between healthy human individuals. The repertoire was sequenced with immunoSEQ multiplex PCR; TCRdb's copy has only in-frame clones and lacks some. This sample yields over 2 million clones, of which 95% are seen a single time; roughly 0.13% belongs to the top ten. The sequenced sample was naive CD4+ T cells sorted from blood. As for subset: CD45RA+ positively selected. The receptors shown here come from a man aged 18 to 29 in good health.

The chain recombines TRBV6-6 with TRBJ1-5, with D perhaps matching TRBD1 (5 bases). Germline CDR1 and CDR2: MNHNY and SVGAGI (reference sequence). V lost 5 bases and J lost 6, with 14 bases in between. The CDR3 is made up of 14 amino acids. CDR3 DNA: TGTGCCAGCAGTCCTTCAGGGACGGCTCAGCCCCAGCATTTT. Protein sequence: CASSPSGTAQPQHF.

The chain carries TRBV2 and TRBJ2-7; 15 nucleotides line up with TRBD2. The CDR3 loop spans 22 amino acids. The V gene's germline CDR1 is SNHLY and CDR2 FYNNEI. V was pared by 0 bases and J by 0 bases, with 15 bases of the junction left unmatched. CDR3 coding DNA: TGTGCCAGCAGTGAAGCAAGGGGGACTAGCGGGAGGCCCAAAGGGGACTCCTACGAGCAGTACTTC. This sequence encodes CASSEARGTSGRPKGDSYEQYF.

The CDR3: CASSSTMNTEAFF. The CDR3 DNA is TGTGCCAGCAGCTCCACAATGAACACTGAAGCTTTCTTT. This chain links TRBV7-9 with TRBJ1-1; no firm D call. The CDR3 runs to 13 residues. Germline lookup yields CDR1 SEHNR and CDR2 FQNEAQ (reference sequence). The V gene lost 4 bases and the J gene lost 0 bases, with 6 bases spanning the gap.

The rearrangement uses TRBV19 and TRBJ2-7, with 9 bases that match TRBD2. The V segment lost 4 bases and the J segment 2 bases; nucleotides outside the gene matches: 9. CDR1 and CDR2 (germline): LNHDA, SQIVND (reference sequence). This CDR3 is built from 16 residues. The chain's CDR3 is CASSKVTLAGTYEQYF. The CDR3 bases are TGTGCCAGTAGTAAAGTTACACTAGCGGGTACCTACGAGCAGTACTTC.

To note about this clone: This sample includes further DNA sequences coding for the same CDR3. The chain joins TRBV2 to TRBJ2-7; D unclear. Trimming removed 6 bases at V and 0 bases at J, with 12 bases between. Germline CDR1 is SNHLY and CDR2 is FYNNEI. This CDR3 contains 14 residues. The CDR3 spells CASRKDRSSYEQYF. The CDR3 DNA follows: TGTGCCAGCAGAAAGGACCGGAGCTCCTACGAGCAGTACTTC.

This chain joins TRBV11-3 and TRBJ2-1; 7 bases are shared with TRBD2. V was clipped by 4 bases and J by 5 bases; unmatched bases: 5. The CDR3 runs 14 residues. Germline V gene data show CDR1 as SGHNT and CDR2 as YENEEA. As DNA, the CDR3 is TGTGCCAGCAGCTCGCAACTAGCGAACAATGAGCAGTTCTTC. Its translation is CASSSQLANNEQFF. The whole variable domain, remainder taken from reference TRBV11-3 and TRBJ2-1, is EAGVVQSPRYKIIEKKQPVAFWCNPISGHNTLYWYLQNLGQGPELLIRYENEEAVDDSQLPKDRFSAERLKGVDSTLKIQPAELGDSAVYLCASSSQLANNEQFFGPGTRLTVL.